The 8 T cell receptor beta chains below come from one sample, sequenced in a study of metastatic and nonmetastatic thyroid tumors. TCRdb re-clonotyped the PCR reads via MiXCR. The table has approximately 31,000 clones, just under 30% seen once. No treatment had been given to any patient before thyroid surgery. Sequencing was done on a sample of blood. Receptors originate from a female donor with papillary thyroid cancer or a benign thyroid nodule (not recorded which). Some clones in this sample may be carry-over from other donors' samples.

This clone was observed a handful of times. V is TRBV19 and J is TRBJ2-5; no reliable D call. The CDR3 runs 12 residues. Germline-derived CDR1 and CDR2 are LNHDA and SQIVND (reference sequence). V lost 4 bases and J 5 bases, leaving 8 bases between the germline ends. Here the CDR3 reads CASSRGKETQYF. CDR3 DNA: TGTGCCAGTAGTAGGGGAAAGGAGACCCAGTACTTC.

This rearrangement joins TRBV5-1 to TRBJ2-2; D may be TRBD2 (6 bases). Trimming stripped 3 bases from V and 4 bases from J, with 16 bases between. Germline V gene data show CDR1 as SGHRS and CDR2 as YFSETQ. The CDR3 runs 16 residues. The CDR3 is CASSSTGTSLTGELFF. The CDR3 DNA is TGCGCCAGCAGCTCAACCGGGACTTCACTCACCGGGGAGCTGTTTTTT.

The rearrangement joins TRBV11-3 to TRBJ2-5; 11 nucleotides align to TRBD2. This CDR3 is 15 amino acids long. CDR1 and CDR2 (germline): SGHNT, YENEEA. V shed 5 bases and J 0 bases; nucleotides not matched to a gene: 2. CDR3 residues: CASSQGLADQETQYF. As DNA, the CDR3 is TGTGCCAGCAGCCAGGGACTAGCGGACCAAGAGACCCAGTACTTC.

There are many counts of this clone. The gene calls are TRBV7-2 and TRBJ1-2, with D possibly being TRBD1 (5 bases). Germline V gene sequence: CDR1 SGHTA, CDR2 FQGNSA. V lost 4 bases and J lost 3, with 12 bases in between. CDR3 length: 14 residues. CDR3 region: CASSSRGGDYGYTF. The CDR3 DNA is TGTGCCAGCAGCTCTCGGGGGGGGGACTATGGCTACACCTTC.

The chain links TRBV6-1 to TRBJ1-2; D gene ambiguous. This CDR3 comprises 15 residues. Germline V gives CDR1 MNHNS, CDR2 SASEGT. The V end lost 2 bases, the J end lost 3 bases, and 13 bases lay between the germline ends. The CDR3, as DNA: TGTGCCAGCAGTGAATTTCATCACCCTGACTATGGCTACACCTTC. Its protein is CASSEFHHPDYGYTF.

The V and J genes are TRBV6-5 and TRBJ1-1; D is unresolved. The V gene lost 0 bases and the J gene lost 5 bases, with 7 bases spanning the gap. CDR1 is MNHEY and CDR2 is SVGAGI in the germline V gene. This CDR3 has 13 residues. DNA of the CDR3: TGTGCCAGCAGTTACTCGAGGGATACTGAAGCTTTCTTT. As protein: CASSYSRDTEAFF.

The chain links TRBV5-5 to TRBJ2-7, with D perhaps TRBD2 (6 bases). The CDR3 length is 14 residues. V lost 1 base to trimming and J lost 5 bases, with 13 bases between them. Germline V gives CDR1 SGHKS, CDR2 YYEKEE (reference sequence). The CDR3 here is CASSLYGGEDEQYF. The CDR3 region has the DNA TGTGCCAGCAGCTTGTACGGAGGGGAGGACGAGCAGTACTTC.

The rearrangement links TRBV3-1 to TRBJ2-4; no definite D call. This CDR3 has 15 residues. V was cut by 0 bases and J by 7 bases, with 13 bases left in between. Germline V gene sequence: CDR1 LGHDT, CDR2 YNNKEL (reference sequence). The CDR3 nucleotides are TGTGCCAGCAGCCAAGATCAACGGCAGTGGAACATTCAGTACTTC. Protein sequence: CASSQDQRQWNIQYF.